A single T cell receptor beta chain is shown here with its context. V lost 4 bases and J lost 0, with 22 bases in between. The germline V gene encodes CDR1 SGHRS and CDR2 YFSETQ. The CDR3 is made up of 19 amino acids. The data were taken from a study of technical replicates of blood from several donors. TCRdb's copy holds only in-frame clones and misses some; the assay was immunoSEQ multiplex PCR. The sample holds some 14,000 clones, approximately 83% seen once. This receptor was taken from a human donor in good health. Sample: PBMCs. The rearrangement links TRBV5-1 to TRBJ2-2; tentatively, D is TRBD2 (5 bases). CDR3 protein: CASSLPPLTAVSNTGELFF. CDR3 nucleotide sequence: TGCGCCAGCAGCCTGCCCCCACTTACAGCGGTTTCGAACACCGGGGAGCTGTTTTTT.